This section outlines one T cell receptor (beta chain) sequence together with its context. Its antigen is not identified. Trimming pared 0 bases from V and 3 bases from J, leaving 16 bases between. CDR1 and CDR2 (germline): LGHDT, YNNKEL (reference sequence). The CDR3 length is 17 residues. Repertoires were generated with immunoSEQ multiplex PCR, while TCRdb's copy carries only in-frame clones and drops some. The table includes tens of thousands of clones, roughly nine tenths detected once. These data come from a study of T cell responses to AZD1222 COVID-19 vaccine. General study points: At study baseline, merely about 6 AZD1222 recipients were seropositive.

The material was peripheral blood, obtained 28 days after the second AZD1222 dose. The TCR originated in an adult who received the AZD1222 COVID-19 vaccine. V and J are TRBV3-1 (or the pseudogene TRBV3-2) and TRBJ2-3; no clear D gene. The CDR3 loop reads CASSQDTRAGRTDTQYF. DNA of the CDR3: TGTGCCAGCAGCCAAGATACTCGGGCAGGCCGGACAGATACGCAGTATTTT.